This section outlines one T cell receptor (beta chain) sequence together with its context. The germline gives CDR1 SGHRS, CDR2 YFSETQ. The CDR3 spans 15 residues. Trimming at V came to 4 bases and at J to 2 bases, leaving 9 bases not matched to a gene. The data belong to a study of T cell changes during pregnancy in multiple sclerosis. TCRdb's copy holds only in-frame clones and misses some; the assay was immunoSEQ multiplex PCR. The sample has around 57,000 clones, under 95% seen once. The rearrangement links TRBV5-1 to TRBJ2-7; 7 bases line up with TRBD1. The input for sequencing was peripheral blood, taken in the second trimester of pregnancy. The origin of this receptor is a female donor with multiple sclerosis, enrolled in a pregnancy study. This CDR3 reads CASSPHTGDPYEQYF. DNA of the CDR3: TGCGCCAGCAGCCCCCATACAGGGGATCCCTACGAGCAGTACTTC. Full variable domain (outside the CDR3, taken from reference TRBV5-1 and TRBJ2-7): KAGVTQTPRYLIKTRGQQVTLSCSPISGHRSVSWYQQTPGQGLQFLFEYFSETQRNKGNFPGRFSGRQFSNSRSEMNVSTLELGDSALYLCASSPHTGDPYEQYFGPGTRLTVT.